The clone carrying this T cell receptor (beta chain) was seen only a few times. What it recognizes is unknown. Produced via immunoSEQ multiplex PCR; TCRdb's table is partial and in-frame only. This sample carries 49,000 or so clones, 53% of them seen once, and the ten largest clones take approximately 32%. The J segment lost 1 base and the V segment lost 4 bases, leaving 9 bases of the junction unmatched. Germline values: CDR1 SGHRS, CDR2 YFSETQ. This CDR3 contains 16 residues. The sample belongs to a study of cytotoxic CD8 clonotypes in ibrutinib-treated CLL. Study in general: There were, on average, 255,043 productive templates and around 94,000 productive rearrangements per sample. Overall study results and limits: Upon ibrutinib response clonality rose, and upon progression it fell back toward baseline. There were differences in sampling times between sustained-remission and progressing patients.

The TCR beta libraries used around 2.2 micrograms of genomic DNA that came from cryopreserved PBMCs. This TCR was recovered from a human donor with chronic lymphocytic leukemia. This chain joins TRBV5-1 and TRBJ2-5, with TRBD2 identical over 8 bases. The sequences come from PBMCs, collected after 12 months of ibrutinib treatment. CDR3 nucleotides: TGCGCCAGCAGCCCCAGGACTAGCAGCCTCCAAGAGACCCAGTACTTC. This translates into CASSPRTSSLQETQYF.